The rows below give T cell receptor beta chains drawn from one sample of a study of cytomegalovirus exposure and HLA in healthy donors. TCRdb keeps only in-frame clones here, not all; method: immunoSEQ multiplex PCR. The data hold 100,000 to 120,000 clones, with about three quarters observed a single time. The specimen was PBMCs. The receptors shown here come from a middle-aged woman in good health and CMV-seropositive. The CDR3 runs from the conserved cysteine through the conserved F or W. The D gene is left open where the match is weak. Not all rows give a size; the values are once, few, many and, for expanded clones, a class.

CASSQAGDFTGELFF	TGTGCCAGCAGCCAAGCGGGGGATTTTACCGGGGAGCTGTTTTTT	few	NA	TRBV4-2	TRBJ2-2
CASSLGTGLYNEQFF	TGTGCCAGCAGCTTAGGGACAGGGCTCTACAATGAGCAGTTCTTC	NA	TRBD1	TRBV7-3	TRBJ2-1
CASSPLGLGVPYNEQFF	TGTGCCAGCAGCCCGTTAGGACTAGGAGTCCCCTACAATGAGCAGTTCTTC	NA	TRBD2	TRBV4-2	TRBJ2-1
CASTGVGAYNEQFF	TGTGCCAGCACCGGGGTCGGGGCCTACAATGAGCAGTTCTTC	NA	NA	TRBV28	TRBJ2-1
CASSVGLYSSYNEQFF	TGTGCCAGCAGTGTTGGACTTTATTCCTCCTACAATGAGCAGTTCTTC	NA	NA	TRBV6-6	TRBJ2-1
CASSEGALENQPQHF	TGTGCCAGCAGTGAAGGGGCCCTTGAAAATCAGCCCCAGCATTTT	NA	NA	TRBV6-1	TRBJ1-5
CARGQDRRNNEQFF	TGTGCCAGAGGGCAGGACAGAAGAAACAATGAGCAGTTCTTC	NA	NA	TRBV21-1	TRBJ2-1
CASSLEPAGSGRNEQYF	TGCGCCAGCAGCTTGGAACCGGCTGGGAGCGGGAGGAACGAGCAGTACTTC	once	TRBD2	TRBV5-1	TRBJ2-7
CASSVGGTTGTDMQYF	TGTGCCAGCAGCGTAGGCGGGACTACGGGCACAGATATGCAGTATTTT	NA	TRBD2	TRBV9	TRBJ2-3
CASSPSTGGGEKLFF	TGTGCCAGCAGCCCATCGACAGGGGGTGGGGAAAAACTGTTTTTT	NA	TRBD1	TRBV7-9	TRBJ1-4
CASSQAGTATTNEKLFF	TGCGCCAGCAGCCAGGCCGGGACAGCTACTACCAATGAAAAACTGTTTTTT	NA	TRBD1	TRBV4-1	TRBJ1-4
CASSLSPGSPNVLTF	TGTGCCAGCAGTTTAAGCCCGGGATCACCGAACGTCCTGACTTTC	NA	NA	TRBV27	TRBJ2-6
CASSSTGGVYGYTF	TGTGCCAGCAGCTCCACAGGGGGAGTATATGGCTACACCTTC	NA	TRBD1	TRBV7-9	TRBJ1-2
CASTFTEAFF	TGTGCCAGCACCTTCACTGAAGCTTTCTTT	few	NA	TRBV9	TRBJ1-1
CASRIAVLVDTQYF	TGTGCCAGCAGAATAGCTGTCCTCGTGGATACGCAGTATTTT	NA	NA	TRBV6-5	TRBJ2-3